The subject of this entry is one TCR beta chain. Its antigen is still unknown. The data stem from a study of T cells after yellow fever vaccination. Study-wide background: Each low-cell-number fraction was prepared by means of SMART-Seq v4 Ultra Low Input. Study findings and constraints: One caveat is that FACS-sorted repertoires could contain abundant clonotypes contaminating from the bulk population. When the response was secondary, it was weaker but reached its peak faster, day 5 versus 15.

The CDR3 totals 18 residues. The V segment lost 4 bases and the J segment 6 bases; nucleotides outside the gene matches: 16. Synthesis of TCR cDNA relied on 5'RACE template switching, which attached a universal primer site and UMIs. One entry per CDR3 protein results from TCRdb running MiXCR on the 5' RACE reads. The data contain about 430,000 distinct CDR3 sequences, 18% of them singletons. The chain joins TRBV23-1 to TRBJ2-2; 8 bases match TRBD1. TRBV23-1 counts as an open reading frame of uncertain function. This specimen was PBMCs, taken before the yellow fever booster vaccination. The TCR comes from a man younger than 35 who received the YFV17D yellow fever vaccine. CDR3 in amino acids: CASSPQDRAVWDAGELFF. The CDR3 coding sequence is TGCGCCAGCAGTCCTCAGGACAGGGCAGTGTGGGACGCCGGGGAGCTGTTTTTT.